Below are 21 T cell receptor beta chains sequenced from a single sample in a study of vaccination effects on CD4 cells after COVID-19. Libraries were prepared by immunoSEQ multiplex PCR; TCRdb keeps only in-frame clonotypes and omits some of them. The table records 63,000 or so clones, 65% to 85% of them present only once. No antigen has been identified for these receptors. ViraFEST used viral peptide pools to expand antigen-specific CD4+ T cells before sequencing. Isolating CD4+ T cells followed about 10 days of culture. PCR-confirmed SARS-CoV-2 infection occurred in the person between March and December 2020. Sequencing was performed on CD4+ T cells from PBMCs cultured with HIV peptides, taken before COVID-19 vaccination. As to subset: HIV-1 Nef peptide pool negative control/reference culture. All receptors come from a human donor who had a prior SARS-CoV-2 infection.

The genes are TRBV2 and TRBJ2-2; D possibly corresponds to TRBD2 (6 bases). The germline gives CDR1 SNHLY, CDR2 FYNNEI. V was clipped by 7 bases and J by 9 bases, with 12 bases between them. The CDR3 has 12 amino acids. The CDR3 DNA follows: TGTGCCAGCACACTAGCTAGCCGGGAGCTGTTTTTT. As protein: CASTLASRELFF.

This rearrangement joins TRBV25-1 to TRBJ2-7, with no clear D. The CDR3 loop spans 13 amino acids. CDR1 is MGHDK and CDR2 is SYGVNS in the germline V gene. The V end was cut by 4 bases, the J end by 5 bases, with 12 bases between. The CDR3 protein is CASSGHPEDEQYF. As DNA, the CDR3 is TGTGCCAGCAGTGGACACCCCGAGGACGAGCAGTACTTC.

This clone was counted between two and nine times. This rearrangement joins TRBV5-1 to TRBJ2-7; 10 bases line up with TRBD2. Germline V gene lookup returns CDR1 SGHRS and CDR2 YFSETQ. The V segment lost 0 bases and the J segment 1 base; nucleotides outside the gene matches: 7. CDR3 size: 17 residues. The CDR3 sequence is CASSLAASGGLSYEQYF. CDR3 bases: TGCGCCAGCAGCTTGGCCGCTAGCGGGGGCCTTTCCTACGAGCAGTACTTC.

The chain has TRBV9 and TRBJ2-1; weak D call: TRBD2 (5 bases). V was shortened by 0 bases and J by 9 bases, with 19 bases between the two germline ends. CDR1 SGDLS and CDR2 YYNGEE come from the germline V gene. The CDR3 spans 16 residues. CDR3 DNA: TGTGCCAGCAGCGTAGGCACGGGGTGGTCCCCGGCTGAGCAGTTCTTC. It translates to CASSVGTGWSPAEQFF.

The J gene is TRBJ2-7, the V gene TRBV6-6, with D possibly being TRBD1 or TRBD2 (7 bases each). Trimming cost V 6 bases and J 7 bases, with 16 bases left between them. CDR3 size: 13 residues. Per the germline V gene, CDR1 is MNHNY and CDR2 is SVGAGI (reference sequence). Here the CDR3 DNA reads TGTGCCAGCAGGGGGGGGACAGCTGGAGAGCAGTACTTC. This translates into CASRGGTAGEQYF.

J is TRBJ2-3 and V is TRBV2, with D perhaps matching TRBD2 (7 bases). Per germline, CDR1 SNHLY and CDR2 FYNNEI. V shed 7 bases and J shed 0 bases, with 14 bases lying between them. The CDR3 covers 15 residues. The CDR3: CASTGGGTSTDTQYF. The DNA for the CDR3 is TGTGCCAGCACGGGGGGCGGAACTAGCACAGATACGCAGTATTTT.

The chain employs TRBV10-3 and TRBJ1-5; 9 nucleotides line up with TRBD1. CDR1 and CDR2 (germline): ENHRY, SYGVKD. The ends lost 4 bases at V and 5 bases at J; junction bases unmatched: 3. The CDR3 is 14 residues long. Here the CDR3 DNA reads TGTGCCATCAGTGGACAGGGGGGGGATCAGCCCCAGCATTTT. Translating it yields CAISGQGGDQPQHF.

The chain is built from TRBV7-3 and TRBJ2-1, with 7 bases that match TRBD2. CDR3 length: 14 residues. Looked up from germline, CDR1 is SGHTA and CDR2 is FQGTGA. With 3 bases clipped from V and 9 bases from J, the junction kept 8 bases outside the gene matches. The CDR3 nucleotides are TGTGCCAGCAGCTTTGGCGGGAGCTCAGGTGAGCAGTTCTTC. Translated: CASSFGGSSGEQFF.

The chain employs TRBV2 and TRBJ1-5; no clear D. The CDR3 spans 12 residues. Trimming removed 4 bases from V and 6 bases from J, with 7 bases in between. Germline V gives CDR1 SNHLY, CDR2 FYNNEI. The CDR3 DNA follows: TGTGCCAGCAGTGGGACGACTCAGCCCCAGCATTTT. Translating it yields CASSGTTQPQHF.

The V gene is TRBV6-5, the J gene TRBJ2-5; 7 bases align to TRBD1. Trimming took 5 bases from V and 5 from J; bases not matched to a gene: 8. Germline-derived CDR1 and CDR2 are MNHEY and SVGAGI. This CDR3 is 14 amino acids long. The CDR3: CASSQHRGWETQYF. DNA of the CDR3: TGTGCCAGCAGTCAGCACAGGGGATGGGAGACCCAGTACTTC.

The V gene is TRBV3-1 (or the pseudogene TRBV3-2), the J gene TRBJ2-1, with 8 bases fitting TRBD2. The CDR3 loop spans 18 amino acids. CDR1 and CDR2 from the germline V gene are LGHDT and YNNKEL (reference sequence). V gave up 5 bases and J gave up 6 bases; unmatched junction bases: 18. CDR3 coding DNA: TGTGCCAGCAGCGCCTGGTCGCGTAGAAGCGGGGGAGGCAATGAGCAGTTCTTC. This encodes CASSAWSRRSGGGNEQFF.

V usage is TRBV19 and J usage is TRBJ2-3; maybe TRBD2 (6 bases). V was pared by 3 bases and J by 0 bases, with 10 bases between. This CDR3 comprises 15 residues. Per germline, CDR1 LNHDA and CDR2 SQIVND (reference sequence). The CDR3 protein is CASSIRLVSTDTQYF. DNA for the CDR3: TGTGCCAGTAGTATCCGACTAGTTAGCACAGATACGCAGTATTTT.

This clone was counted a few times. The CDR3 is CAIREGWGTSTDTQYF. In DNA, the CDR3 is TGTGCCATCAGGGAGGGATGGGGGACGAGCACAGATACGCAGTATTTT. The J gene is TRBJ2-3, the V gene TRBV10-3; possibly TRBD2 for D (6 bases). Per the germline V gene, CDR1 is ENHRY and CDR2 is SYGVKD. Trimming stripped 6 bases from V and 0 bases from J, with 16 bases between. The CDR3 loop spans 16 amino acids.

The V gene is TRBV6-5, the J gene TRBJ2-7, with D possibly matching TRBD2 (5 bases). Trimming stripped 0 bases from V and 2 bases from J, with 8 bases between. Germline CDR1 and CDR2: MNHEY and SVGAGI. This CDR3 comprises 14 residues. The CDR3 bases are TGTGCCAGCAGTTACTCCGGGATAACCTACGAGCAGTACTTC. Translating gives CASSYSGITYEQYF.

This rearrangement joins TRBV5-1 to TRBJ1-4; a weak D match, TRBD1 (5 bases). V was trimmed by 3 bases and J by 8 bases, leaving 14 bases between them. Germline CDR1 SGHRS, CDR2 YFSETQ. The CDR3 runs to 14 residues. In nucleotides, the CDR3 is TGCGCCAGCAGCTGGACGGTTGAGGGGGAAAAACTGTTTTTT. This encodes CASSWTVEGEKLFF.

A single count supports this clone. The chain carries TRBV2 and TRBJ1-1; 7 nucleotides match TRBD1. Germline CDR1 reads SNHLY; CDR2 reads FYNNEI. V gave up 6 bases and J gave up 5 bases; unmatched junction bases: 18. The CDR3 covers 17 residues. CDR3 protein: CASRTGTTGVLWTEAFF. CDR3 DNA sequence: TGTGCCAGCAGGACGGGTACAACAGGGGTCCTGTGGACTGAAGCTTTCTTT.

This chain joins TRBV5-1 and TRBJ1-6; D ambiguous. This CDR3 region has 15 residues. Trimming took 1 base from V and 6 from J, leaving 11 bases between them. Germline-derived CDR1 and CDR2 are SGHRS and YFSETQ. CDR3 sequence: CASSLKSDTNSPLHF. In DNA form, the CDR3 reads TGCGCCAGCAGCTTGAAGTCAGATACTAATTCACCCCTCCACTTT.

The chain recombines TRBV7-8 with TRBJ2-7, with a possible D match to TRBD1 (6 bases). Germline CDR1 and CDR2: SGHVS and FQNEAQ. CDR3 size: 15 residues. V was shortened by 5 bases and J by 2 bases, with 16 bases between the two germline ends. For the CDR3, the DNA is TGTGCCAGCAGCCTCAAATGGGGGCCCGCCTACGAGCAGTACTTC. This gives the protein CASSLKWGPAYEQYF.

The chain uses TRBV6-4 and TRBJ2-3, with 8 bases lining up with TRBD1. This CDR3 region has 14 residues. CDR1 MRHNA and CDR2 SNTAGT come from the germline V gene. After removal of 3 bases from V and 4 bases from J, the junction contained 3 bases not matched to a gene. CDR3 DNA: TGTGCCAGCAGTGAACAGGGGGTATCAGATACGCAGTATTTT. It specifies CASSEQGVSDTQYF.

The CDR3: CATGPRAGPPGTEAFF. The DNA for the CDR3 is TGTGCCACGGGACCCAGGGCAGGGCCCCCGGGGACTGAAGCTTTCTTT. V usage is TRBV10-3 and J usage is TRBJ1-1, with D possibly being TRBD1 (5 bases). CDR1 is ENHRY, CDR2 SYGVKD, per germline. With 10 bases removed from V and 5 bases from J, the gap between germline ends came to 26 bases. This CDR3 has 16 amino acids.

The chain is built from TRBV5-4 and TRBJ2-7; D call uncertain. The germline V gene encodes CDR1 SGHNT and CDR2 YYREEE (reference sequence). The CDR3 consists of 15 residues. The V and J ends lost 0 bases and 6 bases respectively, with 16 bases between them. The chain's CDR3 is CASSLAGFPPSEQYF. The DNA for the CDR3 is TGTGCCAGCAGCTTGGCGGGTTTTCCTCCTAGCGAGCAGTACTTC. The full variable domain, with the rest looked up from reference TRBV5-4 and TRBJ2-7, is ETGVTQSPTHLIKTRGQQVTLRCSSQSGHNTVSWYQQALGQGPQFIFQYYREEENGRGNFPPRFSGLQFPNYSSELNVNALELDDSALYLCASSLAGFPPSEQYFGPGTRLTVT.